This T cell receptor (beta chain) appears in the sequencing data of a study of cytomegalovirus exposure and HLA in healthy donors. This CDR3 is 14 amino acids long. The germline V and J ends were trimmed by 5 bases and 0 bases, with 8 bases remaining between them. The germline CDR1 and CDR2 sequences are MNHEY and SMNVEV (reference sequence). This clone turned up a few times. Use of 60 Vbeta and 13 Jbeta primers characterized the PCR. The assay was immunoSEQ multiplex PCR, and TCRdb's table has in-frame clones only and misses some. The sample carries fewer than 110,000 clones, 82% recorded once. The material sequenced was PBMCs. J is TRBJ1-5 and V is TRBV27; D not resolved. This TCR was sampled from a man aged 25 to 40 in good health and CMV-seropositive. CDR3 bases: TGTGCCAGCAGTCCCGCACATAGCAATCAGCCCCAGCATTTT. This sequence encodes CASSPAHSNQPQHF.